Listed below are T cell receptor beta chains from one sample, sequenced in a study of T and B cells in COVID-19 patients. TCRdb called the multiplex PCR reads again in MiXCR, with one record for every CDR3 protein. The data hold 18,000 or so distinct CDR3 sequences, with 35% to 45% observed a single time. Sequenced input: blood. Every receptor here comes from a human donor with active COVID-19. Each CDR3 is given with its conserved first and last residue. The D gene is left open where the match is weak. Expanded clones get a size class; other rows say once, few or many, or leave the size out.

v_gene: TRBV27
abundance: .
d_gene: .
j_gene: TRBJ1-3
CDR3aa: CASSLSWTGSGNTIYF
CDR3nt: TGTGCCAGCAGTTTATCATGGACGGGCTCTGGAAACACCATATATTTT

v_gene: TRBV19
abundance: medium-sized
d_gene: .
j_gene: TRBJ2-1
CDR3aa: CASSIGGAQTNEQFF
CDR3nt: TGTGCCAGTAGTATTGGGGGGGCCCAAACCAATGAGCAGTTCTTC

v_gene: TRBV18
abundance: few
d_gene: TRBD1
j_gene: TRBJ2-5
CDR3aa: CASSPRTGGQETQYF
CDR3nt: TGTGCCAGCTCACCCCGGACAGGGGGACAAGAGACCCAGTACTTC

v_gene: TRBV29-1
abundance: .
d_gene: .
j_gene: TRBJ2-7
CDR3aa: CSVELWAGAYEQYF
CDR3nt: TGCAGCGTTGAATTGTGGGCAGGGGCCTACGAGCAGTACTTC

v_gene: TRBV7-2
abundance: few
d_gene: .
j_gene: TRBJ2-2
CDR3aa: CASSFLAGELFF
CDR3nt: TGTGCCAGCAGCTTTCTGGCCGGGGAGCTGTTTTTT

v_gene: TRBV5-4
abundance: .
d_gene: .
j_gene: TRBJ2-3
CDR3aa: CTSSRLPTDTQYF
CDR3nt: TGTACCAGCAGCCGCCTTCCAACAGATACGCAGTATTTT

v_gene: TRBV5-6
abundance: few
d_gene: TRBD1
j_gene: TRBJ1-4
CDR3aa: CASSLVSGTGNNEKLFF
CDR3nt: TGTGCCAGCAGCTTGGTGTCCGGGACAGGGAATAATGAAAAACTGTTTTTT

v_gene: TRBV12-3/TRBV12-4
abundance: .
d_gene: .
j_gene: TRBJ1-2
CDR3aa: CASSSRPWEGYGYTF
CDR3nt: TGTGCCAGCAGCTCAAGGCCCTGGGAAGGGTACGGCTACACCTTC

v_gene: TRBV12-3/TRBV12-4
abundance: .
d_gene: .
j_gene: TRBJ1-1
CDR3aa: CASTPRGAENTEAFF
CDR3nt: TGTGCCAGCACCCCGCGCGGGGCAGAGAACACTGAAGCTTTCTTT

v_gene: TRBV5-6
abundance: .
d_gene: TRBD2
j_gene: TRBJ2-5
CDR3aa: CASSPGLPGAQYF
CDR3nt: TGTGCCAGCAGCCCGGGACTACCTGGGGCCCAGTACTTC

v_gene: TRBV6-5
abundance: medium-sized
d_gene: .
j_gene: TRBJ2-7
CDR3aa: CASSYLREQYF
CDR3nt: TGTGCCAGCAGTTACTTGAGGGAGCAGTACTTC

v_gene: TRBV6-4
abundance: few
d_gene: .
j_gene: TRBJ1-6
CDR3aa: CASSDRGGNSPLHF
CDR3nt: TGTGCCAGCAGTGACAGGGGAGGTAATTCACCCCTCCACTTT

v_gene: TRBV18
abundance: many
d_gene: .
j_gene: TRBJ2-2
CDR3aa: CASSRDPPNTGELFF
CDR3nt: TGTGCCAGCTCACGGGACCCTCCGAACACCGGGGAGCTGTTTTTT

v_gene: TRBV27
abundance: medium-sized
d_gene: .
j_gene: TRBJ2-6
CDR3aa: CASSLLSGANVLTF
CDR3nt: TGTGCCAGCAGTTTACTTTCTGGGGCCAACGTCCTGACTTTC

v_gene: TRBV4-2
abundance: .
d_gene: .
j_gene: TRBJ2-3
CDR3aa: CASSQEGGVSDTQYF
CDR3nt: TGTGCCAGCAGCCAAGAGGGCGGGGTATCGGATACGCAGTATTTT

v_gene: TRBV27
abundance: few
d_gene: TRBD1
j_gene: TRBJ1-2
CDR3aa: CASSLSSGGDGYTF
CDR3nt: TGTGCCAGCAGTTTATCCTCAGGGGGCGATGGCTACACCTTC

v_gene: TRBV12-3/TRBV12-4
abundance: medium-sized
d_gene: TRBD1
j_gene: TRBJ2-1
CDR3aa: CASSFRGQGFIEQFF
CDR3nt: TGTGCCAGCAGTTTTAGGGGACAGGGGTTCATTGAGCAGTTCTTC

v_gene: TRBV19
abundance: .
d_gene: .
j_gene: TRBJ1-2
CDR3aa: CASSGQQANYGYTF
CDR3nt: TGTGCCAGTAGCGGACAACAAGCTAACTATGGCTACACCTTC